A single sample is the source of the 27 T cell receptor beta chains below, sequenced in a study of vaccination effects on CD4 cells after COVID-19 (dated by TCRdb to the early 2020s). Receptor amplification or capture employed the immunoSEQ multiplex PCR assay. TCRdb holds this immuneACCESS table with in-frame rearrangements only. Some clones are missing; in checked studies, unresolved V genes explain under half, and the rest has no known cause. The sample records fewer than 55,000 clones, roughly 73% of which are singletons. Clones ranked in the top ten supply 6% of the sample. In the ViraFEST assay, PBMC were stimulated with viral peptide pools, and antigen-specific CD4+ T cell clonotypes were then identified by expansion using TCR sequencing. After approximately eleven days of culture, CD4+ T cells were isolated with the EasySep CD4+ T cell isolation kit. Negative nucleocapsid antibody results before and after vaccination confirmed that the healthy vaccine recipients had no prior SARS-CoV-2 infection.

These receptors lack a known antigen. Sequenced here: CD4+ T cells from PBMCs cultured with HCoV-OC43 spike peptides, sampled before COVID-19 vaccination. The sample's cell subset or site label is to be understood as: HCoV-OC43 spike overlapping peptide pool stimulation. The receptors stem from a human donor who received a COVID-19 vaccine.

The chain combines TRBV6-6 with TRBJ2-5; a possible D gene is TRBD2 (5 bases). The CDR3 is made up of 14 amino acids. Germline-derived CDR1 and CDR2 are MNHNY and SVGAGI (reference sequence). Trimming removed 4 bases at V and 2 bases at J, with 11 bases between. The CDR3 protein is CASSSSRGQETQYF. CDR3 coding DNA: TGTGCCAGCAGTTCCAGCCGGGGTCAAGAGACCCAGTACTTC.

The chain joins TRBV7-2 to TRBJ2-4; D is possibly TRBD1 (6 bases). CDR1 is SGHTA and CDR2 is FQGNSA in the germline V gene. Trimming took off 1 base at V and 8 bases at J, with 12 bases between the two ends. This CDR3 comprises 14 residues. In nucleotides, the CDR3 is TGTGCCAGCAGCTTAGTCAGGACAGCGGACATTCAGTACTTC. It translates to CASSLVRTADIQYF.

The chain combines TRBV28 with TRBJ2-4; 7 bases line up with TRBD2. This CDR3 region has 14 residues. The V and J ends lost 3 bases and 1 base, in that order; junction bases with no gene match: 0. Germline V CDR1 and CDR2: MDHEN, SYDVKM. CDR3 nucleotides: TGTGCCAGCAGTTTGGGGGGGGCCAAAAACATTCAGTACTTC. Translation gives CASSLGGAKNIQYF.

This clone was seen once. The J gene is TRBJ2-3, the V gene TRBV4-1, with a weak D call TRBD2 (6 bases). This CDR3 comprises 17 residues. CDR1 is MGHRA, CDR2 YSYEKL, per germline. Trimming left V 2 bases short and J 6 bases short, with 21 bases between. CDR3 amino acids: CASSQPLAVGGMDTQYF. The CDR3, as DNA: TGCGCCAGCAGCCAACCCCTCGCGGTCGGGGGAATGGATACGCAGTATTTT.

The chain couples TRBV12-3 or TRBV12-4 to TRBJ1-2; D gene unclear. The CDR3 runs to 12 residues. V dropped 6 bases and J dropped 8 bases, with 13 bases sitting between them. The CDR3 DNA follows: TGTGCCAGCAGCTCAGGAGCGCGGGGCTACACCTTC. As protein: CASSSGARGYTF.

This chain uses TRBV18 with TRBJ1-3; 7 nucleotides match TRBD1. The CDR3 is made up of 16 amino acids. CDR1 and CDR2 (germline): KGHSH, LQKENI. V lost 3 bases and J lost 2; bases outside the gene matches: 7. CDR3 in amino acids: CASSPRQGIAGNTIYF. The CDR3 bases are TGTGCCAGCTCACCCCGACAGGGTATTGCTGGAAACACCATATATTTT. Full variable domain (missing parts from reference TRBV18 and TRBJ1-3): NAGVMQNPRHLVRRRGQEARLRCSPMKGHSHVYWYRQLPEEGLKFMVYLQKENIIDESGMPKERFSAEFPKEGPSILRIQQVVRGDSAAYFCASSPRQGIAGNTIYFGEGSWLTVV.

This clone appeared a few times. The chain carries TRBV7-3 and TRBJ2-2; D is perhaps TRBD2 (6 bases). The CDR3 length is 13 residues. V was cut by 7 bases and J by 7 bases, with 13 bases left in between. Per germline, CDR1 SGHTA and CDR2 FQGTGA. The CDR3 DNA reads as TGTGCCAGCACGGAGGGTGGAAACGGGGAGCTGTTTTTT. This sequence encodes CASTEGGNGELFF.

The chain has TRBV5-1 and TRBJ1-3; the D is unclear. CDR3 length: 14 amino acids. V shed 1 base and J shed 2 bases, with 7 bases lying between them. Germline CDR1 SGHRS, CDR2 YFSETQ. CDR3 protein: CASSLKAAGNTIYF. The CDR3 DNA is TGCGCCAGCAGCTTGAAGGCGGCTGGAAACACCATATATTTT.

The CDR3 sequence is CASSTTGQGRNEKLFF. The DNA of the CDR3 is TGTGCCAGCAGTACAACCGGACAGGGGCGGAATGAAAAACTGTTTTTT. The chain couples TRBV28 to TRBJ1-4, with 9 bases aligning to TRBD1. This CDR3 region has 16 residues. The V gene end was trimmed by 5 bases and the J gene end by 5 bases; junction bases not matched to a gene: 9. Germline V gene lookup returns CDR1 MDHEN and CDR2 SYDVKM. The full variable domain, rest sourced from reference TRBV28 and TRBJ1-4, is DVKVTQSSRYLVKRTGEKVFLECVQDMDHENMFWYRQDPGLGLRLIYFSYDVKMKEKGDIPEGYSVSREKKERFSLILESASTNQTSMYLCASSTTGQGRNEKLFFGSGTQLSVL.

The V call is TRBV5-4, the J call TRBJ1-2; D is unresolved. The CDR3 has 14 residues. Trimming removed 3 bases from V and 0 bases from J, with 9 bases in between. Per germline, CDR1 SGHNT and CDR2 YYREEE (reference sequence). The CDR3 nucleotides are TGTGCCAGCAGCTATCGGGCAGCTAACTATGGCTACACCTTC. Protein product: CASSYRAANYGYTF.

The chain couples TRBV10-3 to TRBJ2-7; D could derive from TRBD1 or TRBD2 (5 bases each). CDR1 ENHRY and CDR2 SYGVKD come from the germline V gene. CDR3 size: 14 residues. V gave up 3 bases and J gave up 1 base, with 10 bases separating them. The CDR3 nucleotides are TGTGCCATCAGTGACTCGAGGGGATCCTACGAGCAGTACGTC. It encodes CAISDSRGSYEQYV.

The rearrangement joins TRBV3-1 (or the pseudogene TRBV3-2) to TRBJ1-5; 7 bases line up with TRBD1. V was pared by 1 base and J by 2 bases, with 2 bases of the junction left unmatched. This CDR3 spans 15 amino acids. Germline-derived CDR1 and CDR2 are LGHDT and YNNKEL (reference sequence). The CDR3: CASSQGQGGNQPQHF. CDR3 sequence (DNA): TGTGCCAGCAGCCAAGGACAGGGCGGCAATCAGCCCCAGCATTTT.

V gene TRBV6-1 combines with J gene TRBJ2-7, with 11 positions matching TRBD2. Germline trimming cut 6 bases from V and 2 bases from J; bases unmatched to any gene: 6. The CDR3 is 15 residues long. The germline gives CDR1 MNHNS, CDR2 SASEGT. The CDR3, as DNA: TGTGCCAGCAGCACTCGACTAGCGGGAACCTACGAGCAGTACGTC. This codes for CASSTRLAGTYEQYV.

The rearrangement joins TRBV9 to TRBJ2-2; D is unclear. CDR3 length: 16 amino acids. V was shortened by 0 bases and J by 7 bases, with 16 bases between the two germline ends. Germline loops: CDR1 SGDLS, CDR2 YYNGEE. CDR3 sequence reads: CASSVAFVSSVGELFF. Written as DNA, the CDR3 is TGTGCCAGCAGCGTAGCTTTCGTTTCCTCGGTCGGGGAGCTGTTTTTT.

This chain joins TRBV18 and TRBJ2-5; D tentatively fits TRBD1 or TRBD2 (5 bases each). This CDR3 is 14 amino acids long. The germline V and J ends were trimmed by 4 bases and 3 bases, with 12 bases remaining between them. Germline V CDR1 and CDR2: KGHSH, LQKENI. Written as DNA, the CDR3 is TGTGCCAGCTCACTCCGGGACGGGAAAGAGACCCAGTACTTC. Translating it yields CASSLRDGKETQYF.

The chain is built from TRBV5-1 and TRBJ1-1, with a tentative D call TRBD1 (6 bases). The CDR3 consists of 15 residues. Trimming took off 0 bases at V and 1 base at J, with 10 bases between the two ends. CDR1 and CDR2 (germline): SGHRS, YFSETQ. The CDR3: CASSLDGGQNTEAFF. The CDR3 nucleotides read TGCGCCAGCAGCTTGGATGGGGGACAGAACACTGAAGCTTTCTTT. Filled out from reference TRBV5-1 and TRBJ1-1, the complete variable domain reads KAGVTQTPRYLIKTRGQQVTLSCSPISGHRSVSWYQQTPGQGLQFLFEYFSETQRNKGNFPGRFSGRQFSNSRSEMNVSTLELGDSALYLCASSLDGGQNTEAFFGQGTRLTVV.

The chain carries TRBV2 and TRBJ1-6, with 7 bases aligning to TRBD1. The germline V gene has CDR1 SNHLY and CDR2 FYNNEI. After removal of 0 bases from V and 9 bases from J, the junction contained 11 bases not matched to a gene. The CDR3 extends over 17 amino acids. CDR3 protein: CASSEAGGPGQISPLHF. The DNA of the CDR3 is TGTGCCAGCAGTGAAGCGGGAGGACCGGGACAGATTTCACCCCTCCACTTT.

This rearrangement joins TRBV19 to TRBJ1-5, with TRBD1 matching 8 bases. J lost 7 bases, V lost 3 bases, and 8 bases had no gene match. Germline lookup yields CDR1 LNHDA and CDR2 SQIVND (reference sequence). The CDR3 has 15 amino acids. Here the CDR3 DNA reads TGTGCCAGTAGTATGGTGGCAGGGGGCTTCCAGCCCCAGCATTTT. It is translated as CASSMVAGGFQPQHF.

The sample holds a few counts of this clone. This chain joins TRBV2 and TRBJ2-5; no clear D gene. Deletions cut 4 bases from V and 1 base from J, with 7 bases between. The length of the CDR3 is 13 residues. CDR1 SNHLY and CDR2 FYNNEI come from the germline V gene. The CDR3 DNA is TGTGCCAGCAGTGCGGTCAGCCAAGAGACCCAGTACTTC. As protein: CASSAVSQETQYF.

This chain joins TRBV15 and TRBJ2-1; D remains unclear. The germline V gene has CDR1 LNHNV and CDR2 YYDKDF (reference sequence). The V and J ends lost 3 bases and 5 bases respectively, with 8 bases between them. The CDR3 has 13 residues. CDR3 residues: CATSRGTNNEQFF. DNA for the CDR3: TGTGCCACCAGCAGGGGCACTAACAATGAGCAGTTCTTC.

The V call is TRBV5-8, the J call TRBJ2-2; 11 bases match TRBD2. CDR1 and CDR2 (germline): SGHTS, YDEGEE. The CDR3 loop spans 16 amino acids. The V segment lost 2 bases and the J segment 5 bases; nucleotides outside the gene matches: 5. The CDR3 sequence is CASSFSGGAWTGELFF. The CDR3 bases are TGTGCCAGCAGCTTTAGCGGGGGGGCGTGGACCGGGGAGCTGTTTTTT.

The chain carries TRBV5-1 and TRBJ2-2, with 8 bases matching TRBD1. Germline V gene data show CDR1 as SGHRS and CDR2 as YFSETQ. V gave up 6 bases and J gave up 5 bases; unmatched junction bases: 9. The CDR3 consists of 15 residues. The CDR3 sequence is CASTGDRSLTGELFF. The CDR3 region has the DNA TGCGCCAGCACGGGGGACAGGAGCTTAACCGGGGAGCTGTTTTTT.

The gene calls are TRBV19 and TRBJ1-4; 7 nucleotides match TRBD1. V lost 4 bases, J lost 8 bases, and 10 bases stayed unmatched. CDR3 length: 15 residues. Germline V gives CDR1 LNHDA, CDR2 SQIVND (reference sequence). The CDR3 protein is CASSTRQGRGEKLFF. CDR3 in DNA: TGTGCCAGTAGTACGCGACAGGGCAGAGGCGAAAAACTGTTTTTT. Drawing the rest from reference TRBV19 and TRBJ1-4, the complete variable domain is DGGITQSPKYLFRKEGQNVTLSCEQNLNHDAMYWYRQDPGQGLRLIYYSQIVNDFQKGDIAEGYSVSREKKESFPLTVTSAQKNPTAFYLCASSTRQGRGEKLFFGSGTQLSVL.

The chain recombines TRBV6-5 with TRBJ2-1; D is possibly TRBD1 (6 bases). This CDR3 is 13 amino acids long. From germline, CDR1 is MNHEY and CDR2 SVGAGI. Trimming took 7 bases from V and 6 from J, leaving 13 bases between them. The CDR3 nucleotides read TGTGCCAGCACCTACCCAGGGGTCAATGAGCAGTTCTTC. Its translation is CASTYPGVNEQFF.

In its sample, this clone was seen a few times. CDR3 nucleotide sequence: TGTGCCAGCAGCGGGGGGACGGCTGCAACTAATGAAAAACTGTTTTTT. It encodes CASSGGTAATNEKLFF. This chain uses TRBV9 with TRBJ1-4; a possible D gene is TRBD1 (5 bases). This CDR3 is 16 amino acids long. V was trimmed by 3 bases and J by 0 bases, leaving 12 bases between them. The V gene's germline CDR1 is SGDLS and CDR2 YYNGEE.

The chain is built from TRBV28 and TRBJ2-4, with 7 bases aligning to TRBD1. The V gene end was trimmed by 5 bases and the J gene end by 3 bases; junction bases not matched to a gene: 7. In germline, CDR1 is MDHEN, CDR2 SYDVKM. The CDR3 length is 15 residues. The CDR3 protein is CASSLRDRDKNIQYF. CDR3 nucleotide sequence: TGTGCCAGCAGTCTCCGGGACAGAGACAAAAACATTCAGTACTTC.

The genes are TRBV6-2 or TRBV6-3 and TRBJ2-1; 9 positions match TRBD2. Trimming at V came to 2 bases and at J to 7 bases, leaving 6 bases not matched to a gene. The CDR3 spans 15 residues. In germline, CDR1 is MNHEY, CDR2 SVGEGT. In DNA, the CDR3 is TGTGCCAGCAGTTACGGCGGGGGGGCTTCAAATGAGCAGTTCTTC. This gives the protein CASSYGGGASNEQFF.